The 4 T cell receptor beta chains reported below all come from one sample, sequenced in a study of blood T cell repertoires in COVID-19. Sequenced by immunoSEQ multiplex PCR; TCRdb stores in-frame clones only, minus some. Here the sample spans 150,000 to 200,000 clones, 90% to 95% being singletons. Input material: peripheral blood. The receptor source for this set is a woman in her fifties or sixties with COVID-19, enrolled during active disease.

This clone was counted only a few times. This chain connects TRBV6-5 to TRBJ1-2; 8 bases are a match to TRBD1. Germline V gives CDR1 MNHEY, CDR2 SVGAGI. This CDR3 is built from 16 residues. Unmatched junction bases numbered 4, after V lost 0 bases and J lost 1 base. The CDR3 coding sequence is TGTGCCAGCAGTTACTCTTCAGGGGGCTTTAACTATGGCTACACCTTC. Its protein product is CASSYSSGGFNYGYTF.

The chain joins TRBV3-1 (or the pseudogene TRBV3-2) to TRBJ2-3, with TRBD1 as a possible D gene (6 bases). V was clipped by 7 bases and J by 1 base, with 12 bases between them. The CDR3 contains 14 residues. Looked up from germline, CDR1 is LGHDT and CDR2 is YNNKEL (reference sequence). CDR3 amino acids: CASTKAGGTDTQYF. CDR3 sequence (DNA): TGTGCCAGCACCAAAGCAGGGGGCACAGATACGCAGTATTTT.

This CDR3 is CASGLVGQGAVLAYGYTF. Here the CDR3 DNA reads TGTGCTAGTGGTTTGGTTGGGCAGGGGGCCGTGCTTGCCTATGGCTACACCTTC. The chain uses TRBV12-5 and TRBJ1-2; 8 bases align to TRBD1. The V gene's germline CDR1 is LGHNT and CDR2 FRNRAP. V trimming: 0 bases; J trimming: 4 bases; junction bases outside the gene matches: 13. This CDR3 contains 18 residues.

V and J are TRBV18 and TRBJ2-6; D ambiguous. V was cut by 2 bases and J by 0 bases, with 14 bases left in between. Per germline, CDR1 KGHSH and CDR2 LQKENI. This CDR3 region has 18 residues. CDR3 sequence: CASSPKTSISSGANVLTF. CDR3 DNA sequence: TGTGCCAGCTCACCAAAGACATCCATTAGCTCTGGGGCCAACGTCCTGACTTTC.